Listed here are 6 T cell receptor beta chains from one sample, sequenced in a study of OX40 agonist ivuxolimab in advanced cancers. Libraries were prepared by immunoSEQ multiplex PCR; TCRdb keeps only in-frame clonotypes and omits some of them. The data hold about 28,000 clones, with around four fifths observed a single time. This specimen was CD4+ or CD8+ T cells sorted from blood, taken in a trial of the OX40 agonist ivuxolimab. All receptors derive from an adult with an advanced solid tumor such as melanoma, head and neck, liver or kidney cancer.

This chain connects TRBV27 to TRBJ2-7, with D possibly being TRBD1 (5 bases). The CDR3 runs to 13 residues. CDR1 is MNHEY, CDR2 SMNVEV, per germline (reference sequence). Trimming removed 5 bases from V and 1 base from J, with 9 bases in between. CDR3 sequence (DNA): TGTGCCAGCAGTAGAGACAGTTCCTACGAGCAGTACTTC. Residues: CASSRDSSYEQYF.

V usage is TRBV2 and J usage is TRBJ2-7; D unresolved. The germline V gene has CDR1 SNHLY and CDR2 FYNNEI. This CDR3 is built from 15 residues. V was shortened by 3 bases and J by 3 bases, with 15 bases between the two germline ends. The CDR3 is CASSDPEGRGYEQYF. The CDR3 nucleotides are TGTGCCAGCAGTGACCCCGAAGGGCGAGGCTACGAGCAGTACTTC.

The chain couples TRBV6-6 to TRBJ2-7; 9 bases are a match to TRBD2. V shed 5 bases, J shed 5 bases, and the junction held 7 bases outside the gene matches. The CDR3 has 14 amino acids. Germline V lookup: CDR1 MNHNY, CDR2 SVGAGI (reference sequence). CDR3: CASSARGGRDEQYF. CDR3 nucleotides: TGTGCCAGCAGTGCGCGGGGGGGCCGAGACGAGCAGTACTTC.

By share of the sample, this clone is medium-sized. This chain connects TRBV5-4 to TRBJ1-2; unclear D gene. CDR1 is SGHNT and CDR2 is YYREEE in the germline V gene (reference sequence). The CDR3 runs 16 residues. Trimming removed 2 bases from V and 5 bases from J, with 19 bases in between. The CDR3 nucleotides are TGTGCCAGCAGCTTAGACAACAGCGAGCTTTCTTATGGCTACACCTTC. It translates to CASSLDNSELSYGYTF. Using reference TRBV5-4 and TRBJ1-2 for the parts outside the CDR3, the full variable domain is ETGVTQSPTHLIKTRGQQVTLRCSSQSGHNTVSWYQQALGQGPQFIFQYYREEENGRGNFPPRFSGLQFPNYSSELNVNALELDDSALYLCASSLDNSELSYGYTFGSGTRLTVV.

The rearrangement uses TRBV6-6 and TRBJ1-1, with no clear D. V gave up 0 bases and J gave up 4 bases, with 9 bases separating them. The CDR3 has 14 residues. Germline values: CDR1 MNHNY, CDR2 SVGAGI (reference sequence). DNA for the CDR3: TGTGCCAGCAGTTACTCCGGTCTGGGCACTGAAGCTTTCTTT. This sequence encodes CASSYSGLGTEAFF.

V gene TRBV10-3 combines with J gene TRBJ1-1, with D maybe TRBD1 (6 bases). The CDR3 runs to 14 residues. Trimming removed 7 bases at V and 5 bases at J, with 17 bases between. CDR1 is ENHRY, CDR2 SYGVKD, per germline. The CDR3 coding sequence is TGTGCCATCAAGGAGGTCGGGGGCCGAACTGAAGCTTTCTTT. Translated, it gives CAIKEVGGRTEAFF.